Following are 30 T cell receptor beta chains from one sample sequenced in a study of neurological immune-mediated disorders. TCRdb processed the 5' RACE reads anew with MiXCR; each CDR3 protein has one entry. The table records roughly 48,000 distinct CDR3 sequences, roughly 13% of them present only once. Time point described: longitudinal time-point 2. The sequencing input was PBMCs. These receptor sequences come from a male donor with HTLV-1-associated myelopathy (HAM/TSP).

Many counts were recorded for this clonotype. J is TRBJ2-2 and V is TRBV20-1; TRBD2 agrees at 14 bases. J lost 1 base, V lost 4 bases, and 11 bases had no gene match. The CDR3 has 19 residues. Germline V gene data show CDR1 as DFQATT and CDR2 as SNEGSKA (reference sequence). CDR3 sequence: CSANRGTSGGPMNTGELFF. CDR3 nucleotide sequence: TGCAGTGCTAACCGTGGGACTAGCGGGGGCCCTATGAACACCGGGGAGCTGTTTTTT.

This clonotype was seen repeatedly, ten times or more. The chain carries TRBV6-5 and TRBJ2-1; D is perhaps TRBD1 (6 bases). Germline V CDR1 and CDR2: MNHEY, SVGAGI. The CDR3 spans 15 residues. Deletions cut 5 bases from V and 6 bases from J, with 17 bases between. Here the CDR3 DNA reads TGTGCCAGCAGTGACGCCGGCAGCAGGGGCAATGAGCAGTTCTTC. It yields the protein CASSDAGSRGNEQFF.

This clonotype was recorded many times. The rearrangement links TRBV5-1 to TRBJ1-2, with no clear D. The CDR3 length is 13 residues. Trimming took 6 bases from V and 6 from J, leaving 15 bases between them. Germline loops: CDR1 SGHRS, CDR2 YFSETQ. The CDR3 spells CASTLFPPDGYTF. The DNA of the CDR3 is TGCGCCAGCACCCTGTTCCCCCCGGATGGCTACACCTTC.

The chain uses TRBV6-6 and TRBJ2-2; D not certain. CDR3 length equals 14 residues. Trimming stripped 0 bases from V and 11 bases from J, with 13 bases between. The germline V gene encodes CDR1 MNHNY and CDR2 SVGAGI (reference sequence). The CDR3 sequence: CASSYSLPPDELFF. The CDR3 DNA reads TGTGCCAGCAGTTACTCGTTGCCTCCCGATGAGCTGTTTTTT.

This clonotype was picked up many times. The chain employs TRBV7-2 and TRBJ1-1; D remains ambiguous. The V end was cut by 1 base, the J end by 3 bases, with 0 bases between. The CDR3 totals 11 residues. Looked up from germline, CDR1 is SGHTA and CDR2 is FQGNSA. CDR3 coding DNA: TGTGCCAGCAGCTTAGACACTGAAGCTTTCTTT. Translated, it gives CASSLDTEAFF.

The sample holds many counts of this clonotype. This chain links TRBV20-1 with TRBJ1-2; D is perhaps TRBD1 (5 bases). The V gene lost 2 bases and the J gene lost 4 bases, with 20 bases spanning the gap. The CDR3 is 16 amino acids. Germline CDR1 is DFQATT and CDR2 is SNEGSKA (reference sequence). As DNA, the CDR3 is TGCAGTGCTAGATTACTACCGGCAGGGCTAGGCTATGGCTACACCTTC. Translated: CSARLLPAGLGYGYTF.

This clonotype showed up many times. V gene TRBV12-3 or TRBV12-4 combines with J gene TRBJ1-2; perhaps TRBD1 as D (5 bases). The V and J ends lost 2 bases and 6 bases respectively, with 10 bases between them. The CDR3 totals 13 residues. CDR3: CASSLLGADGYTF. The CDR3 DNA follows: TGTGCCAGCAGTTTACTAGGGGCGGATGGCTACACCTTC.

This clonotype was observed at least ten times. This chain links TRBV5-1 with TRBJ2-2; D gene uncertain. Germline-derived CDR1 and CDR2 are SGHRS and YFSETQ. V lost 0 bases and J lost 0, with 6 bases in between. The CDR3 consists of 15 residues. In DNA, the CDR3 is TGCGCCAGCAGCTTGGCGATTTCGAACACCGGGGAGCTGTTTTTT. Translating it yields CASSLAISNTGELFF.

This clonotype appeared many times. This sequence joins TRBV20-1 and TRBJ1-5; no clear D gene. The ends were cut back, 2 bases at V and 5 bases at J, with 7 bases in the middle. In germline, CDR1 is DFQATT, CDR2 SNEGSKA (reference sequence). This CDR3 contains 12 residues. The CDR3 loop reads CSARSGDQPQHF. The DNA of the CDR3 is TGCAGTGCTAGAAGTGGGGATCAGCCCCAGCATTTT.

This clonotype was recorded many times. The chain has TRBV29-1 and TRBJ2-7; 11 positions agree with TRBD1. Trimming took 7 bases from V and 4 from J; bases not matched to a gene: 9. The CDR3 totals 14 residues. Germline CDR1 SQVTM, CDR2 ANQGSEA. CDR3 sequence reads: CSAGGGQGVYEQYF. The CDR3 DNA follows: TGCAGCGCCGGGGGGGGACAGGGGGTGTACGAGCAGTACTTC.

This clonotype was seen ten or more times. The V and J genes are TRBV20-1 and TRBJ2-4; D might be TRBD1 (5 bases). In germline, CDR1 is DFQATT, CDR2 SNEGSKA (reference sequence). The CDR3 has 14 residues. CDR3 sequence: CRGARVLAKNIQYF. The CDR3, as DNA: TGCAGGGGCGCCAGGGTTCTAGCCAAAAACATTCAGTACTTC.

The chain links TRBV7-9 to TRBJ2-5; 15 nucleotides match TRBD2. The CDR3 has 21 residues. The V segment lost 5 bases and the J segment 7 bases; nucleotides outside the gene matches: 23. Germline V CDR1 and CDR2: SEHNR, FQNEAQ (reference sequence). The CDR3 nucleotides read TGTGCCAGCAGCCGTAGTCCGACCGGGACTAGCGGGGGGAAGACAATTAGGACCCAGTACTTC. As protein: CASSRSPTGTSGGKTIRTQYF.

This clonotype is medium-sized in the sample. The chain links TRBV5-1 to TRBJ1-6; TRBD1 aligns across 10 bases. This CDR3 spans 15 amino acids. With 5 bases clipped from V and 10 bases from J, the junction kept 9 bases outside the gene matches. Per the germline V gene, CDR1 is SGHRS and CDR2 is YFSETQ. The CDR3, as DNA: TGCGCCAGCAGGCTGAAGGGGACAGGGGACTCACCCCTCCACTTT. Its translation: CASRLKGTGDSPLHF.

This clonotype was observed many times. The rearrangement links TRBV6-5 to TRBJ2-1, with a possible D match to TRBD1 (6 bases). This CDR3 has 14 amino acids. Trimming stripped 4 bases from V and 6 bases from J, with 13 bases between. Germline CDR1 reads MNHEY; CDR2 reads SVGAGI. CDR3 DNA sequence: TGTGCCAGCAGTTTCCGGACAGATCTCAATGAGCAGTTCTTC. Protein: CASSFRTDLNEQFF.

This clonotype was seen ten or more times. The CDR3, as DNA: TGCGCCAGCAGCTTCTGGGGGGAGAAGTTCAGTGAGCAGTTCTTC. It specifies CASSFWGEKFSEQFF. The rearrangement joins TRBV5-1 to TRBJ2-1, with D perhaps TRBD2 (6 bases). The CDR3 extends over 15 amino acids. V was trimmed by 2 bases and J by 9 bases, leaving 18 bases between them. CDR1 and CDR2 from the germline V gene are SGHRS and YFSETQ.

This clonotype was seen at least ten times. The gene calls are TRBV28 and TRBJ1-2; D is unresolved. The CDR3 has 15 residues. Trimming stripped 3 bases from V and 0 bases from J, with 11 bases between. The V gene's germline CDR1 is MDHEN and CDR2 SYDVKM. For the CDR3, the DNA is TGTGCCAGCAGTTTGGGTCCCTCCACTAACTATGGCTACACCTTC. Amino acid sequence: CASSLGPSTNYGYTF.

The table lists this clonotype with many counts. The V call is TRBV4-3, the J call TRBJ1-2; perhaps TRBD1 as D (6 bases). Trimming took off 1 base at V and 6 bases at J, with 12 bases between the two ends. The V gene's germline CDR1 is LGHNA and CDR2 YSLEER. CDR3 length: 14 amino acids. The CDR3 spells CASSQGHREHGYTF. The CDR3 DNA reads TGCGCCAGCAGCCAAGGACACAGGGAACATGGCTACACCTTC.

This clonotype was recorded a few times. The rearrangement uses TRBV28 and TRBJ2-5; the D call may be TRBD1 or TRBD2 (6 bases each). Germline V CDR1 and CDR2: MDHEN, SYDVKM. There are 15 residues in the CDR3. V was cut by 6 bases and J by 4 bases, with 18 bases left in between. CDR3 coding DNA: TGTGCCAGCAGCTTCCTGGGTGGGGGGCGAGAGACCCAGTACTTC. Its protein is CASSFLGGGRETQYF.

In this sample, this clonotype turned up many times. The rearrangement joins TRBV5-1 to TRBJ1-1; 10 positions match TRBD1. The CDR3 is 16 amino acids. Unmatched junction bases numbered 9, after V lost 4 bases and J lost 3 bases. CDR1 and CDR2 (germline): SGHRS, YFSETQ. Here the CDR3 reads CASSRGTGVGDTEAFF. In nucleotides, the CDR3 is TGCGCCAGCAGCCGCGGGACAGGGGTGGGGGACACTGAAGCTTTCTTT.

The gene calls are TRBV10-3 and TRBJ2-2; the match to TRBD2 covers 8 bases. V lost 4 bases, J lost 4 bases, and 8 bases stayed unmatched. Germline CDR1 reads ENHRY; CDR2 reads SYGVKD. The CDR3 length is 16 residues. The CDR3 bases are TGTGCCATCAGTGTGACGGGGGGGCCGGCCACCGGGGAGCTGTTTTTT. Its protein product is CAISVTGGPATGELFF.

This clonotype appeared many times. This chain uses TRBV12-3 or TRBV12-4 with TRBJ2-7; D gene uncertain. This CDR3 has 13 residues. V was cut by 0 bases and J by 2 bases, with 5 bases left in between. The CDR3 is CASSLADTYEQYF. The CDR3 region has the DNA TGTGCCAGCAGTTTAGCCGACACCTACGAGCAGTACTTC.

This clonotype was found many times. The chain couples TRBV5-1 to TRBJ1-1; 7 bases align to TRBD1. The CDR3 is made up of 13 amino acids. The germline V gene has CDR1 SGHRS and CDR2 YFSETQ. V lost 0 bases and J lost 4; bases outside the gene matches: 0. CDR3 loop: CASSLDRGTEAFF. The CDR3 DNA reads as TGCGCCAGCAGCTTGGACAGGGGCACTGAAGCTTTCTTT.

This clonotype was detected a few times. The J gene is TRBJ1-6, the V gene TRBV19; no clear D gene. The germline V gene encodes CDR1 LNHDA and CDR2 SQIVND (reference sequence). V lost 4 bases and J lost 8, with 15 bases in between. The CDR3 runs to 15 residues. DNA for the CDR3: TGTGCCAGTAGTACCCCCCGCGGGGTTGATTCACCCCTCCACTTT. Translated, it gives CASSTPRGVDSPLHF. The full variable domain, completed using reference TRBV19 and TRBJ1-6, is DGGITQSPKYLFRKEGQNVTLSCEQNLNHDAMYWYRQDPGQGLRLIYYSQIVNDFQKGDIAEGYSVSREKKESFPLTVTSAQKNPTAFYLCASSTPRGVDSPLHFGNGTRLTVT.

There are many counts of this clonotype. The CDR3 sequence: CATSDGRYGYTF. The CDR3 DNA reads as TGTGCCACCAGTGATGGCAGGTATGGCTACACCTTC. This rearrangement joins TRBV24-1 to TRBJ1-2, with D unclear. Germline CDR1 KGHDR, CDR2 SFDVKD. Trimming shortened V by 3 bases and J by 5 bases, and 6 bases separated the two germline ends. The CDR3 covers 12 residues.

This clonotype was seen at least ten times. CDR3 residues: CASKGEVMNTEAFF. CDR3 bases: TGCGCCAGCAAGGGGGAGGTTATGAACACTGAAGCTTTCTTT. The chain is built from TRBV5-1 and TRBJ1-1; TRBD1 might be the D (6 bases). The CDR3 spans 14 residues. Germline-derived CDR1 and CDR2 are SGHRS and YFSETQ. Trimming left V 6 bases short and J 0 bases short, with 12 bases between.

The sample holds a few counts of this clonotype. V is TRBV29-1 and J is TRBJ1-5, with D possibly being TRBD1 (6 bases). This CDR3 is 13 amino acids long. CDR1 is SQVTM and CDR2 is ANQGSEA in the germline V gene. The ends were cut back, 0 bases at V and 8 bases at J, with 11 bases in the middle. CDR3 sequence reads: CSVEDVGGEPQHF. DNA for the CDR3: TGCAGCGTTGAAGATGTGGGGGGCGAGCCCCAGCATTTT.

This clonotype has a count of ten or more. The genes are TRBV20-1 and TRBJ2-7; D not resolved. The ends were cut back, 5 bases at V and 2 bases at J, with 10 bases in the middle. Germline V CDR1 and CDR2: DFQATT, SNEGSKA (reference sequence). CDR3 length: 12 amino acids. This chain's CDR3 is CSAANPTYEQYF. For the CDR3, the DNA is TGCAGTGCTGCGAACCCCACCTACGAGCAGTACTTC.

This clonotype has a count of ten or more. The chain uses TRBV5-6 and TRBJ1-1; 7 bases agree with TRBD1. CDR3 length: 15 amino acids. Looked up from germline, CDR1 is SGHDT and CDR2 is YYEEEE. Trimming removed 1 base from V and 4 bases from J; junction bases left unmatched: 7. In DNA, the CDR3 is TGTGCCAGCAGCTTGTTACACAGGGGAATCACTGAAGCTTTCTTT. This translates into CASSLLHRGITEAFF.

This clonotype was seen many times. J is TRBJ1-2 and V is TRBV20-1, with TRBD1 identical over 8 bases. This CDR3 has 14 amino acids. Looked up from germline, CDR1 is DFQATT and CDR2 is SNEGSKA (reference sequence). V lost 5 bases to trimming and J lost 2 bases; unmatched junction nucleotides: 7. The CDR3 DNA is TGCAGTGCTCCGGACAGGGTGGGGAACTATGGCTACACCTTC. This sequence encodes CSAPDRVGNYGYTF.

For this clonotype: One junction end does not reproduce the germline sequence, and a read error may be involved. The CDR3 loop is CVSSLAGGVSYNEKFF. The CDR3 coding sequence is TGTGTCAGCAGTTTAGCCGGGGGGGTTTCCTACAATGAGAAGTTCTTC. This chain joins TRBV27 and TRBJ2-1; 8 nucleotides agree with TRBD2. This CDR3 region has 16 residues. Germline lookup yields CDR1 MNHEY and CDR2 SMNVEV (reference sequence).